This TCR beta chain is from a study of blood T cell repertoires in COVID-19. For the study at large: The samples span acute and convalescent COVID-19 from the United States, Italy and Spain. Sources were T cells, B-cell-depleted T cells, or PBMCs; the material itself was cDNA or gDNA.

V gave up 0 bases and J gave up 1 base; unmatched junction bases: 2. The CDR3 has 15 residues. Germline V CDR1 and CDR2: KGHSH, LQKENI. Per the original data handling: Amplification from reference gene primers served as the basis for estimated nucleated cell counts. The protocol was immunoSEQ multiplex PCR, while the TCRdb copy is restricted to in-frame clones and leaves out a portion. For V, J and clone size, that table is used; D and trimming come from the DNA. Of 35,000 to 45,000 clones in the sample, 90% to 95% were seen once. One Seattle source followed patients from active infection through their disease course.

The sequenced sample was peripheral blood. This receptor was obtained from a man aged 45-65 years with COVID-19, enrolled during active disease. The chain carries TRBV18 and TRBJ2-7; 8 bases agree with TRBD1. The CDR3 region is CASSPPNRGSYEQYF. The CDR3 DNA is TGTGCCAGCTCACCACCGAACAGGGGGTCCTACGAGCAGTACTTC.